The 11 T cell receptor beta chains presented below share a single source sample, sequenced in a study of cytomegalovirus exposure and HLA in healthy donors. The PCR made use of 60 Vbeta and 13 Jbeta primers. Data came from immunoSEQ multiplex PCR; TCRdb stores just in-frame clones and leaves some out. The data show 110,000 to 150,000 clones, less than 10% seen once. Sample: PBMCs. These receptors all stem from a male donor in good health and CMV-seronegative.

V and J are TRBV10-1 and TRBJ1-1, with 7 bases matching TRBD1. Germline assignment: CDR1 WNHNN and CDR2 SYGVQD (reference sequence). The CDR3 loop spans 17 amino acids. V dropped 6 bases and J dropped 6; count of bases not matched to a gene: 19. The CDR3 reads CASSGHGPFQGDSEAFF. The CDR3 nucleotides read TGCGCCAGCAGCGGTCACGGTCCCTTTCAGGGGGACTCTGAAGCTTTCTTT.

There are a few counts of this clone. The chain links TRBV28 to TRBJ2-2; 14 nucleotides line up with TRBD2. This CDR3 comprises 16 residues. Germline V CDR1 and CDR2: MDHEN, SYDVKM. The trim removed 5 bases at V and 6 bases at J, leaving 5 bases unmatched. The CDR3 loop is CASSPRLAGGSGELFF. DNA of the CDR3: TGTGCCAGCAGTCCACGACTAGCGGGAGGGTCCGGGGAGCTGTTTTTT.

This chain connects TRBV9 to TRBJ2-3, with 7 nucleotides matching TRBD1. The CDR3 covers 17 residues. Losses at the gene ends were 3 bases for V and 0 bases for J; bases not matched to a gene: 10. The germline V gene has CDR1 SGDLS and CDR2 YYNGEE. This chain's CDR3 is CASSAMVTGYSTDTQYF. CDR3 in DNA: TGTGCCAGCAGCGCGATGGTGACAGGGTATAGCACAGATACGCAGTATTTT.

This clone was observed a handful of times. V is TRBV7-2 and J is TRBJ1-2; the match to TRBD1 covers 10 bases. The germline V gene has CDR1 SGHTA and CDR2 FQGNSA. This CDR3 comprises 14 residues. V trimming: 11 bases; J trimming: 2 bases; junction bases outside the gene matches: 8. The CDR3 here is CAAARGQGNYGYTF. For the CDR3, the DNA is TGTGCCGCTGCTCGGGGACAGGGGAACTATGGCTACACCTTC. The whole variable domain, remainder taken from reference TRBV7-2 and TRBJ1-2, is GAGVSQSPSNKVTEKGKDVELRCDPISGHTALYWYRQSLGQGLEFLIYFQGNSAPDKSGLPSDRFSAERTGGSVSTLTIQRTQQEDSAVYLCAAARGQGNYGYTFGSGTRLTVV.

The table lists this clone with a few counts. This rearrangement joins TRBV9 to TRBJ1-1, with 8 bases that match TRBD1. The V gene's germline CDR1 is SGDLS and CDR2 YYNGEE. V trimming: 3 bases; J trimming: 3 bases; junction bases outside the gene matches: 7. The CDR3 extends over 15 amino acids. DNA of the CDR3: TGTGCCAGCAGCGATCGGACAGGGCTGGACACTGAAGCTTTCTTT. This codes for CASSDRTGLDTEAFF.

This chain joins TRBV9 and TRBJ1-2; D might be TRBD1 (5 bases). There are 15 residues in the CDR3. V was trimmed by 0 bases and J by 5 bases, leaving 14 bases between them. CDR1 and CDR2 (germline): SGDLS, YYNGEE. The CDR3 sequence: CASSVEVGEGYGYTF. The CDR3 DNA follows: TGTGCCAGCAGCGTAGAAGTGGGGGAGGGGTATGGCTACACCTTC.

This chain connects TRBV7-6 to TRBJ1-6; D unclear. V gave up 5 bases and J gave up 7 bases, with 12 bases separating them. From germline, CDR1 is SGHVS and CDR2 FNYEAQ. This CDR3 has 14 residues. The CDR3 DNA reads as TGTGCCAGCAGCATCGACTACGGCAATTCACCCCTCCACTTT. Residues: CASSIDYGNSPLHF. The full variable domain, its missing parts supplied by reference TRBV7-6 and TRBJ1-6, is GAGVSQSPRYKVTKRGQDVALRCDPISGHVSLYWYRQALGQGPEFLTYFNYEAQQDKSGLPNDRFSAERPEGSISTLTIQRTEQRDSAMYRCASSIDYGNSPLHFGNGTRLTVT.

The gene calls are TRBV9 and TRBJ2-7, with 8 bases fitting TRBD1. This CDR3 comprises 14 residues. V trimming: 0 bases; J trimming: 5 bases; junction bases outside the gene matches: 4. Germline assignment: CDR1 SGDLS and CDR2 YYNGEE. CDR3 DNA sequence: TGTGCCAGCAGCGTAGGACAGGGGTTAAACGAGCAGTACTTC. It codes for CASSVGQGLNEQYF.

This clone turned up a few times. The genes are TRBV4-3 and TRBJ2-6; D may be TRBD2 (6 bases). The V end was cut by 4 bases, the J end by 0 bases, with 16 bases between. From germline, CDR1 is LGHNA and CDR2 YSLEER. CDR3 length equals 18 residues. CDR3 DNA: TGCGCCAGCAGCCGCGGGGAGACAGTCGGCTCTGGGGCCAACGTCCTGACTTTC. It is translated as CASSRGETVGSGANVLTF.

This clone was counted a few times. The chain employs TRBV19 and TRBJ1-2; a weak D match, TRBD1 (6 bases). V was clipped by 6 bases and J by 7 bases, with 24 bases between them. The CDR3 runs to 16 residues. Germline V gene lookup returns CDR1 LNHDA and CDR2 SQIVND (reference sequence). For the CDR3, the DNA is TGTGCCAGTAGAACCATGGACAGCCAACTATCGGGTGGCTACACCTTC. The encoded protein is CASRTMDSQLSGGYTF.

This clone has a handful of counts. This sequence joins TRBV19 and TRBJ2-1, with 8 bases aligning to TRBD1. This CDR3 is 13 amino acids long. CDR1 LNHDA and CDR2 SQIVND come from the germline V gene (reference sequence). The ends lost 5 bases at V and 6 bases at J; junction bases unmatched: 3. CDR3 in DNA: TGTGCCAGTAGTCAGGGGGCGGGCAATGAGCAGTTCTTC. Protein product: CASSQGAGNEQFF.